The entry below describes one T cell receptor (beta chain). The data derive from a study of control samples from healthy donors and cancer patients. Looked up from germline, CDR1 is SGHAT and CDR2 is FQNNGV. The CDR3 is 13 amino acids. V gave up 5 bases and J gave up 1 base, with 8 bases separating them. TCRdb keeps only in-frame clones here, not all; method: immunoSEQ multiplex PCR. This sample has approximately 12,000 clones, with 94% found just once. Material for sequencing was PBMCs. The V call is TRBV11-2, the J call TRBJ2-5, with D hard to call. This TCR derives from a man aged 70-80 years with head and neck cancer. This CDR3 is CASSGNTQETQYF. In DNA form, the CDR3 reads TGTGCCAGCAGCGGGAACACCCAAGAGACCCAGTACTTC. The full variable domain, completed using reference TRBV11-2 and TRBJ2-5, is EAGVAQSPRYKIIEKRQSVAFWCNPISGHATLYWYQQILGQGPKLLIQFQNNGVVDDSQLPKDRFSAERLKGVDSTLKIQPAKLEDSAVYLCASSGNTQETQYFGPGTRLLVL.